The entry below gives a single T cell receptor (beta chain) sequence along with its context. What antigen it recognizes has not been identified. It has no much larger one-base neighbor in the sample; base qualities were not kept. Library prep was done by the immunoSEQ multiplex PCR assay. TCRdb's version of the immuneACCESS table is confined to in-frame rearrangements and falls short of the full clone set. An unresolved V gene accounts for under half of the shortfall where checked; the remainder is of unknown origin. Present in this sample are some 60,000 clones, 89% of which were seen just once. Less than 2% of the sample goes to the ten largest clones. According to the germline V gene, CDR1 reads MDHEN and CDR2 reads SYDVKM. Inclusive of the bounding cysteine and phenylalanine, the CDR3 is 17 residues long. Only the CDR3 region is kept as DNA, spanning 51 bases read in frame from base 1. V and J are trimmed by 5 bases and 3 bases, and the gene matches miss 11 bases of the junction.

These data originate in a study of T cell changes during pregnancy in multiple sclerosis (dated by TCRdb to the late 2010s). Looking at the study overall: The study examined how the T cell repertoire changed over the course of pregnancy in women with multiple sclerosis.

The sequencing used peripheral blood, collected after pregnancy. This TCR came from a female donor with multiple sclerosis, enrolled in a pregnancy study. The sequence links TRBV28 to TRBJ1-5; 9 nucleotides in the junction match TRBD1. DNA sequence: TGTGCCAGCAGTCCTAGTCCCGGGACAGGGACCAATCAGCCCCAGCATTTT. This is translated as CASSPSPGTGTNQPQHF.